The 3 T cell receptor beta chains below come from one sample, sequenced in a study of blood T cell repertoires in COVID-19. The repertoire was sequenced with immunoSEQ multiplex PCR; TCRdb's copy has only in-frame clones and lacks some. The sample shows 350,000 to 400,000 clones, roughly 92% of them seen only once. Specimen: PBMCs or T cells enriched from blood (not recorded which). The source of these receptors is a woman aged 40 to 49 who had been exposed to COVID-19.

The CDR3 here is CASSPRQGSTDTQYF. The CDR3 DNA reads as TGTGCCAGTAGCCCTCGACAGGGAAGCACAGATACGCAGTATTTT. The chain joins TRBV19 to TRBJ2-3, with 7 bases lining up with TRBD1. The germline CDR1 and CDR2 sequences are LNHDA and SQIVND (reference sequence). After removal of 6 bases from V and 0 bases from J, the junction contained 6 bases not matched to a gene. The CDR3 contains 15 residues.

This chain joins TRBV2 and TRBJ1-5; the match to TRBD1 covers 9 bases. This CDR3 region has 16 residues. The germline V gene encodes CDR1 SNHLY and CDR2 FYNNEI. J lost 4 bases, V lost 4 bases, and 8 bases had no gene match. This CDR3 reads CASSGPDRGRNQPQHF. For the CDR3, the DNA is TGTGCCAGCAGTGGCCCGGACAGGGGAAGGAATCAGCCCCAGCATTTT.

The chain uses TRBV19 and TRBJ1-6; D unclear. Per germline, CDR1 LNHDA and CDR2 SQIVND (reference sequence). V dropped 4 bases and J dropped 8 bases, with 9 bases sitting between them. This CDR3 is built from 13 residues. The CDR3 loop reads CASSRGGYSPLHF. CDR3 DNA sequence: TGTGCCAGTAGTAGGGGAGGGTATTCACCCCTCCACTTT.